This is a list of T cell receptor beta chains from one sample in a study of regulatory T cells in long-lasting Graves disease. TCRdb reanalysed the multiplex PCR reads using MiXCR and keeps one entry per CDR3 protein. The sample records about 620,000 distinct CDR3 sequences, roughly 15% being singletons. This sample was also put to use in a study of T cells in Graves' hyperthyroidism and ophthalmopathy.

The source was peripheral blood mononuclear cells (PBMCs), collected at new diagnosis, from a patient treated with antithyroid drugs. The receptors come from a woman aged 25 to 45 with Graves disease. Both conserved end residues are part of each CDR3.

V gene,CDR3 protein
TRBV27,CASSLKGGGNYGYTF
TRBV28,CASSWDRSYDF
TRBV7-3,CASSLTGGPYYEQYF
TRBV6-1,CASSQQGAPSYEQYF
TRBV7-8,CASNPGEARRYNEQFF
TRBV30,CAWSSDRGRNTEAFF
TRBV6-1,CASTTSDRGFHEQYF
TRBV5-1,CASSPPGQGEDTGELFF
TRBV18,CASSPPWGRGRTNEKLFF
TRBV6-5,CASSFIPGVLQQNPPLHF
TRBV20-1,CSVRGSGYEQFF
TRBV19,CASSTSFTNGKLFF
TRBV28,CASESLIGLAGGPGETQYF
TRBV5-1,CASSWADNYEQYF
TRBV7-9,CASSPGISSYEQYF
TRBV11-3,CASSPKDRALAKNIQYF
TRBV29-1,CSVVGQGQYF
TRBV11-2,CASTEGPGVVETQYF
TRBV6-1,CASSEELAFF
TRBV20-1,CSARDQGAGDTEAFF
TRBV27,CASSPHGARLSSTEAFF
TRBV13,CASSLGTATYGYTF
TRBV6-1,CASTSGGGNTEAFF
TRBV29-1,CSVDLEIGEQFF
TRBV14,CASSSRTEGGYTF
TRBV12-3/TRBV12-4,CASSPGGRRVDAQYF
TRBV20-1,CSGMRGGDGYTF
TRBV9,CASSVGTVESGEQFF
TRBV12-3/TRBV12-4,CASSFVSAMNTEAFF
TRBV2,CASRAHRDGMREQYF
TRBV29-1,CSVDRELGTQYF
TRBV10-1,CASQNEKLFF
TRBV28,CASWAALAGGPDEQFF
TRBV11-2,CASSLTPGLVSVTQYF
TRBV15,CATSAGTPRNTEAFF
TRBV3-1,CASSPNGGVQETQYF
TRBV12-3/TRBV12-4,CASSFARQDTGELFF
TRBV11-1,CASSSLAGVSYEQYF
TRBV6-1,CASKGSSGQSIVSNQPQHF
TRBV18,CASSPRRVGDTEAFF
TRBV28,CASSTRTFRDGYTF
TRBV2,CASSEGGGPNEKLFF
TRBV20-1,CRGGGAADGYTF
TRBV18,CASSPARGGRGNTIYF
TRBV12-3/TRBV12-4,CASSFSPNMNTEAFF
TRBV7-2,CASSGLGLTNEKLFF
TRBV6-2/TRBV6-3,CASSYGTGLTEAFF
TRBV29-1,CSVTGDGGYEQYF